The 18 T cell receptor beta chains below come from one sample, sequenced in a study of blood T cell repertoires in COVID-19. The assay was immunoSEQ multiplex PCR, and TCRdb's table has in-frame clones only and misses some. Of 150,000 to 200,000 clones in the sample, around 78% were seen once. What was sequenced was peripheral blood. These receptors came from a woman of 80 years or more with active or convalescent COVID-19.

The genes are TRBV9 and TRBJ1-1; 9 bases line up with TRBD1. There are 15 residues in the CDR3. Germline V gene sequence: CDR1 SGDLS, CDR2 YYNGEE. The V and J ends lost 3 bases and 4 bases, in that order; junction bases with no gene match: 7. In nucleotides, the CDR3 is TGTGCCAGCAGCGCCGGACAGGGGACGAGCACTGAAGCTTTCTTT. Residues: CASSAGQGTSTEAFF. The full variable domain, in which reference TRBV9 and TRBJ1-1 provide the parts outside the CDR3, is DSGVTQTPKHLITATGQRVTLRCSPRSGDLSVYWYQQSLDQGLQFLIQYYNGEERAKGNILERFSAQQFPDLHSELNLSSLELGDSALYFCASSAGQGTSTEAFFGQGTRLTVV.

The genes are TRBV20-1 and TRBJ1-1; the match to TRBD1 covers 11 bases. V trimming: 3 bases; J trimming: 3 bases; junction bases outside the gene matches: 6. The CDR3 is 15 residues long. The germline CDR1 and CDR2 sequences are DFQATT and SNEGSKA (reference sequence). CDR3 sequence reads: CSASGDRGGYTEAFF. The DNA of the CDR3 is TGCAGTGCTAGTGGGGACAGGGGGGGATACACTGAAGCTTTCTTT.

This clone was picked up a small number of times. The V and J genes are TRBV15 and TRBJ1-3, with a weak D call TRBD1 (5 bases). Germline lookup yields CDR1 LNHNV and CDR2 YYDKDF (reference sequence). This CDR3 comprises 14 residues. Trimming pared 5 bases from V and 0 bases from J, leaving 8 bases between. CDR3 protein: CATSGAFSGNTIYF. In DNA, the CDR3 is TGTGCCACCAGCGGGGCTTTCTCTGGAAACACCATATATTTT.

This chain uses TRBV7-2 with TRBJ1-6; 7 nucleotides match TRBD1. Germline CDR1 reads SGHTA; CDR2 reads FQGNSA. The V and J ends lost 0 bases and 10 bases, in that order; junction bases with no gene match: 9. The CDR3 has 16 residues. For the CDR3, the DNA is TGTGCCAGCAGCTTAGCGCTAACAGGGGTTGGCTCACCCCTCCACTTT. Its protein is CASSLALTGVGSPLHF.

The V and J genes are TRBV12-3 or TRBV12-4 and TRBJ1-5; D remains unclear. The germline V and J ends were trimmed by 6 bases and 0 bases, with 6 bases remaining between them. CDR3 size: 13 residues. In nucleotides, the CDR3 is TGTGCCAGCAGGGGAGATAGCAATCAGCCCCAGCATTTT. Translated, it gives CASRGDSNQPQHF.

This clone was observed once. CDR3 residues: CASSFFPEGEKLFF. The CDR3 DNA is TGTGCCAGCAGCTTTTTTCCCGAGGGTGAAAAACTGTTTTTT. This chain links TRBV5-5 with TRBJ1-4; D is uncertain. The CDR3 spans 14 residues. Germline lookup yields CDR1 SGHKS and CDR2 YYEKEE (reference sequence). The V end lost 2 bases, the J end lost 7 bases, and 12 bases lay between the germline ends.

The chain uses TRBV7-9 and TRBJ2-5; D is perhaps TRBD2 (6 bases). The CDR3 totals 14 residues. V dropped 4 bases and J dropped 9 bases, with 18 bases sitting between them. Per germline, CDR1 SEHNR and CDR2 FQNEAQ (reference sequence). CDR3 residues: CASSSRGGTGSQYF. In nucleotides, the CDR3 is TGTGCCAGCAGCTCGAGGGGAGGTACGGGGTCCCAGTACTTC.

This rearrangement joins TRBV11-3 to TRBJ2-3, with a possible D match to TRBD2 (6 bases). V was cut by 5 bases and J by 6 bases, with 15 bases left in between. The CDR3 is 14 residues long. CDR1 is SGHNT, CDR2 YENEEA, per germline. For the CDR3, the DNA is TGTGCCAGCAGCCCGGGACTTTTCGGGGATACGCAGTATTTT. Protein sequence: CASSPGLFGDTQYF.

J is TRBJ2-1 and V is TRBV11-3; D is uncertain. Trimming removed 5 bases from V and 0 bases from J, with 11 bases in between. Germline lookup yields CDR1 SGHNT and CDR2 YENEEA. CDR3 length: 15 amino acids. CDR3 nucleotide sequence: TGTGCCAGCAGCCCGACACTTAGCTCCTACAATGAGCAGTTCTTC. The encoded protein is CASSPTLSSYNEQFF.

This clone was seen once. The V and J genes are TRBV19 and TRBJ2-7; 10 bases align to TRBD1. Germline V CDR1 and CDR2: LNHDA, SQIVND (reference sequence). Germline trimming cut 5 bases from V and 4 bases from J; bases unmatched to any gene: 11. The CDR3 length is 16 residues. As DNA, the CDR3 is TGTGCCAGTAGTTTCCTACCGGGACAGGGGAAATACGAGCAGTACTTC. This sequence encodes CASSFLPGQGKYEQYF.

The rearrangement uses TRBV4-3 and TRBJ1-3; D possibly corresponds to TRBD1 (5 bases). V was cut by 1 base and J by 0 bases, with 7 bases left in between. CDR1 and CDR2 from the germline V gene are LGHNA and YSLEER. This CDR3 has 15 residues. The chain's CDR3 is CASSQGQSSGNTIYF. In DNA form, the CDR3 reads TGCGCCAGCAGCCAAGGACAGAGCTCTGGAAACACCATATATTTT.

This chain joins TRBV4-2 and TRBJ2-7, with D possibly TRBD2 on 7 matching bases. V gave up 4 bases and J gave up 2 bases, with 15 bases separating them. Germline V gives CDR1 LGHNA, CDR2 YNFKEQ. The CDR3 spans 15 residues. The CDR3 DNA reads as TGTGCCAGCAGCCCGGGGGGCCCTAAGACCTACGAGCAGTACTTC. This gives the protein CASSPGGPKTYEQYF.

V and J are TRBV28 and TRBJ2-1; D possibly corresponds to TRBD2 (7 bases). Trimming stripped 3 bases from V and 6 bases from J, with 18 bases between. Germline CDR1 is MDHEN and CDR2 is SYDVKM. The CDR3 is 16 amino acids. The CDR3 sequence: CASSFAPRGGSNEQFF. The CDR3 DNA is TGTGCCAGCAGTTTTGCCCCTAGGGGGGGTAGCAATGAGCAGTTCTTC.

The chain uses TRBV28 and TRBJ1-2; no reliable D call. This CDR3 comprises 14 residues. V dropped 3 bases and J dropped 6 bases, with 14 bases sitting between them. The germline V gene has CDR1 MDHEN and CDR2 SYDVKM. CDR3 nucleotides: TGTGCCAGCAGTTTCCTTGGGGAGGGAGATGGCTACACCTTC. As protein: CASSFLGEGDGYTF.

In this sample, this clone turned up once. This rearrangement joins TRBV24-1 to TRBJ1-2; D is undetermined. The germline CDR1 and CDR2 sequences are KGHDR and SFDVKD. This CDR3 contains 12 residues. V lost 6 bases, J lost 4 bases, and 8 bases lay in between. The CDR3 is CATSLEGYGYTF. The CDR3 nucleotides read TGTGCCACCAGTTTAGAGGGCTATGGCTACACCTTC.

In DNA form, the CDR3 reads TGCGCCAGCAGCCCGGTGGCCCAGCGGGGTTACAATGAGCAGTTCTTC. It translates to CASSPVAQRGYNEQFF. The gene calls are TRBV5-1 and TRBJ2-1, with 7 bases identical to TRBD2. The CDR3 has 16 amino acids. CDR1 is SGHRS and CDR2 is YFSETQ in the germline V gene. The trim removed 4 bases at V and 4 bases at J, leaving 11 bases unmatched.

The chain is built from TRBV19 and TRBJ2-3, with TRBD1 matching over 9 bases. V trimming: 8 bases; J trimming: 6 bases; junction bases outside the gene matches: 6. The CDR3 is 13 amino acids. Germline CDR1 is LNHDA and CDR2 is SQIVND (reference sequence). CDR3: CASGQGRGDTQYF. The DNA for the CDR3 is TGTGCCAGTGGACAGGGGAGGGGGGATACGCAGTATTTT.

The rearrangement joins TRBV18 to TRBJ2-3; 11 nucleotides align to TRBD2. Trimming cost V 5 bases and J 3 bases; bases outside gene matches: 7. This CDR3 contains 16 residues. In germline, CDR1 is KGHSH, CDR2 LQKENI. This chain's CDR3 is CASSEASGGTTDTQYF. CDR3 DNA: TGTGCCAGCTCAGAGGCTAGCGGGGGGACTACAGATACGCAGTATTTT.